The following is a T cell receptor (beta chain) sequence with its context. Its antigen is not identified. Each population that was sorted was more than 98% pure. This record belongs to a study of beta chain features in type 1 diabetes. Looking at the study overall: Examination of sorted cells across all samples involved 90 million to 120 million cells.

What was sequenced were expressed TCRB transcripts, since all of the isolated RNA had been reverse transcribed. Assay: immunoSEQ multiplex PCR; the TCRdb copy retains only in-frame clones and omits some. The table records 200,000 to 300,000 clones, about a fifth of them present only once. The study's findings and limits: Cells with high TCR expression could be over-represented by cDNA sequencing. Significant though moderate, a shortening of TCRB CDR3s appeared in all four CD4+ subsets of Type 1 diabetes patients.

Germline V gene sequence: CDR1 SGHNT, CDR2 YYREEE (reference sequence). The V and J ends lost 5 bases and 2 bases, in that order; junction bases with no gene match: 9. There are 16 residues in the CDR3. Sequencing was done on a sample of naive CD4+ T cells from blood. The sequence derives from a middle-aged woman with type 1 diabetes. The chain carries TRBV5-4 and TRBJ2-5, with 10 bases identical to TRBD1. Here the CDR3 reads CASRPGGTGEQETQYF. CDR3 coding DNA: TGTGCCAGCAGGCCGGGTGGGACAGGGGAACAAGAGACCCAGTACTTC.